The 20 T cell receptor beta chains presented below share a single source sample, sequenced in a study of blood T cell repertoires in COVID-19. Profiled with immunoSEQ multiplex PCR; TCRdb holds only in-frame clones, not every one. The top ten hold 6.5% to 8% of the sample, which has around 95,000 clones, about 88% seen once. The specimen was peripheral blood. Receptor source: a man aged 25 to 40 in a cohort sampled during active COVID-19.

V and J are TRBV19 and TRBJ1-1; D is possibly TRBD1 (6 bases). V gave up 4 bases and J gave up 4 bases, with 10 bases separating them. The CDR3 is 13 residues long. Germline CDR1 is LNHDA and CDR2 is SQIVND (reference sequence). The CDR3 sequence: CASSTGVITEAFF. CDR3 DNA: TGTGCCAGTAGTACAGGGGTGATCACTGAAGCTTTCTTT. The whole variable domain, filled in from reference TRBV19 and TRBJ1-1, reads DGGITQSPKYLFRKEGQNVTLSCEQNLNHDAMYWYRQDPGQGLRLIYYSQIVNDFQKGDIAEGYSVSREKKESFPLTVTSAQKNPTAFYLCASSTGVITEAFFGQGTRLTVV.

This clone has a single count. The chain couples TRBV5-1 to TRBJ1-2; 7 bases fit TRBD1. V dropped 7 bases and J dropped 4; count of bases not matched to a gene: 7. In germline, CDR1 is SGHRS, CDR2 YFSETQ. The CDR3 runs to 13 residues. The CDR3 loop reads CASGQGGLYGYTF. In nucleotides, the CDR3 is TGCGCCAGCGGGCAAGGGGGCCTCTATGGCTACACCTTC. Full variable domain (rest looked up from reference TRBV5-1 and TRBJ1-2): KAGVTQTPRYLIKTRGQQVTLSCSPISGHRSVSWYQQTPGQGLQFLFEYFSETQRNKGNFPGRFSGRQFSNSRSEMNVSTLELGDSALYLCASGQGGLYGYTFGSGTRLTVV.

The chain uses TRBV21-1 and TRBJ1-6. TRBV21-1 is shown as a pseudogene. This CDR3 spans 18 amino acids. CDR3 sequence (DNA): TGTGCCAGCAGCAAACCTTCTTTGACGGGGTTTTATAATTCACCCCTCCACTTT. It is translated as CASSKPSLTGFYNSPLHF.

As concerns this clone: This CDR3 is also generated by other DNA sequences in the sample. The genes are TRBV9 and TRBJ1-3; 10 bases fit TRBD1. V lost 7 bases and J lost 3; bases outside the gene matches: 13. This CDR3 contains 17 residues. Germline loops: CDR1 SGDLS, CDR2 YYNGEE. The CDR3 DNA reads as TGTGCCAGCGGCCCCGGGACAGGGGTAAAGTTTGGAAACACCATATATTTT. It yields the protein CASGPGTGVKFGNTIYF.

Details on this clone: Mismatch with germline at one junction end may stem from a read error. The genes are TRBV7-2 and TRBJ2-5, with TRBD2 matching over 9 bases. The CDR3 runs to 15 residues. CDR1 is SGHTA and CDR2 is FQGNSA in the germline V gene. CDR3 protein: CASRLAGAESGTQYF. CDR3 nucleotide sequence: TGTGCCAGCAGATTAGCGGGGGCGGAATCCGGTACCCAGTACTTC.

The genes are TRBV5-1 and TRBJ1-3; the D gene is possibly TRBD1 (5 bases). The CDR3 has 13 residues. From germline, CDR1 is SGHRS and CDR2 YFSETQ. Deletions cut 4 bases from V and 3 bases from J, with 8 bases between. The CDR3 bases are TGCGCCAGCAGCAACCAGGGTGGAAACACCATATATTTT. Its translation: CASSNQGGNTIYF.

This rearrangement joins TRBV3-1 (or the pseudogene TRBV3-2) to TRBJ1-2; TRBD1 might be the D (6 bases). The V end was cut by 3 bases, the J end by 7 bases, with 15 bases between. This CDR3 has 14 residues. Germline-derived CDR1 and CDR2 are LGHDT and YNNKEL (reference sequence). CDR3 in amino acids: CASSQAQGMAGYTF. CDR3 nucleotide sequence: TGTGCCAGCAGCCAGGCACAGGGAATGGCTGGCTACACCTTC.

The V and J genes are TRBV4-3 and TRBJ2-4, with TRBD1 matching over 7 bases. The V and J ends lost 1 base and 4 bases, in that order; junction bases with no gene match: 16. The CDR3 is 19 amino acids. Per the germline V gene, CDR1 is LGHNA and CDR2 is YSLEER. The CDR3, as DNA: TGCGCCAGCAGCCAAGCCCGTGGGACAGCCAAGTTAGCAAAAAACATTCAGTACTTC. Protein: CASSQARGTAKLAKNIQYF.

The table lists this clone with a few counts. This sequence joins TRBV28 and TRBJ2-7; 11 nucleotides line up with TRBD1. This CDR3 has 16 amino acids. The V segment lost 3 bases and the J segment 2 bases; nucleotides outside the gene matches: 6. Germline values: CDR1 MDHEN, CDR2 SYDVKM. The DNA of the CDR3 is TGTGCCAGCAGTTTTGCGGACAGGGGGCCTGCCTACGAGCAGTACTTC. Amino acids: CASSFADRGPAYEQYF. Full variable domain (missing parts from reference TRBV28 and TRBJ2-7): DVKVTQSSRYLVKRTGEKVFLECVQDMDHENMFWYRQDPGLGLRLIYFSYDVKMKEKGDIPEGYSVSREKKERFSLILESASTNQTSMYLCASSFADRGPAYEQYFGPGTRLTVT.

The chain employs TRBV19 and TRBJ2-6; 11 bases agree with TRBD1. The length of the CDR3 is 20 residues. J gave up 3 bases and V 6 bases, and 16 bases lay outside the gene matches. CDR1 and CDR2 from the germline V gene are LNHDA and SQIVND (reference sequence). CDR3 sequence: CASRASGSGTGGSGANVLTF. Written as DNA, the CDR3 is TGTGCCAGTAGAGCCTCCGGATCCGGGACAGGGGGGAGTGGGGCCAACGTCCTGACTTTC.

This clone was found a few times. This chain links TRBV5-1 with TRBJ2-1; the match to TRBD1 covers 10 bases. Germline values: CDR1 SGHRS, CDR2 YFSETQ. There are 15 residues in the CDR3. Trimming at V came to 4 bases and at J to 2 bases, leaving 3 bases not matched to a gene. The CDR3 reads CASSLGQGAYNEQFF. The CDR3 coding sequence is TGCGCCAGCAGCCTAGGACAGGGGGCCTACAATGAGCAGTTCTTC.

This clone was counted between two and nine times. The V gene is TRBV28, the J gene TRBJ1-5; perhaps TRBD1 as D (5 bases). The CDR3 consists of 15 residues. The V end lost 3 bases, the J end lost 2 bases, and 11 bases lay between the germline ends. Germline V gives CDR1 MDHEN, CDR2 SYDVKM. CDR3 protein: CASSLVQGGNQPQHF. CDR3 DNA: TGTGCCAGCAGTTTGGTCCAGGGTGGCAATCAGCCCCAGCATTTT.

The rearrangement joins TRBV4-3 to TRBJ2-1; TRBD2 matches 13 bases. CDR1 and CDR2 (germline): LGHNA, YSLEER. Losses at the gene ends were 1 base for V and 5 bases for J; bases not matched to a gene: 2. The CDR3 has 16 residues. CDR3 nucleotide sequence: TGCGCCAGCAGCCAAGGGACTAGCGGGGGTAACAATGAGCAGTTCTTC. Translating it yields CASSQGTSGGNNEQFF.

This clone appeared a few times. This chain links TRBV4-2 with TRBJ1-2, with 12 bases aligning to TRBD1. V trimming: 0 bases; J trimming: 8 bases; junction bases outside the gene matches: 7. Germline V CDR1 and CDR2: LGHNA, YNFKEQ. The CDR3 runs 16 residues. This CDR3 reads CASSQETGTGGGGYTF. The CDR3 DNA is TGTGCCAGCAGCCAAGAAACGGGGACAGGGGGCGGAGGCTACACCTTC.

This rearrangement joins TRBV3-1 (or the pseudogene TRBV3-2) to TRBJ2-1, with D perhaps TRBD2 (6 bases). Trimming pared 5 bases from V and 0 bases from J, leaving 8 bases between. Germline values: CDR1 LGHDT, CDR2 YNNKEL (reference sequence). This CDR3 has 14 residues. CDR3 amino acids: CASSYGSSYNEQFF. The CDR3 DNA is TGTGCCAGCAGCTACGGGAGCTCCTACAATGAGCAGTTCTTC.

The chain carries TRBV30 and TRBJ1-5, with 9 bases aligning to TRBD1. Germline V gives CDR1 GTSNPN, CDR2 SVGIG (reference sequence). Trimming removed 4 bases from V and 3 bases from J; junction bases left unmatched: 10. The CDR3 has 16 residues. The CDR3 DNA reads TGTGCCTGGACGGGACAGGGTAGGGGTGACAATCAGCCCCAGCATTTT. Residues: CAWTGQGRGDNQPQHF.

The chain is built from TRBV2 and TRBJ2-2; tentatively, D is TRBD2 (5 bases). This CDR3 region has 14 residues. Looked up from germline, CDR1 is SNHLY and CDR2 is FYNNEI. With 10 bases removed from V and 0 bases from J, the gap between germline ends came to 12 bases. In nucleotides, the CDR3 is TGTGCCACCAGAAGCGGTGCGAACACCGGGGAGCTGTTTTTT. Its translation is CATRSGANTGELFF.

The chain has TRBV24-1 and TRBJ2-5; D call uncertain. The germline V and J ends were trimmed by 3 bases and 1 base, with 5 bases remaining between them. The CDR3 sequence is 13 residues long. Germline lookup yields CDR1 KGHDR and CDR2 SFDVKD. The CDR3 coding sequence is TGTGCCACCAGTGATGTCCGCCAAGAGACCCAGTACTTC. The encoded protein is CATSDVRQETQYF.

The rearrangement uses TRBV7-2 and TRBJ2-3, with a tentative D call TRBD2 (5 bases). The CDR3 covers 13 residues. Trimming pared 5 bases from V and 4 bases from J, leaving 10 bases between. Germline lookup yields CDR1 SGHTA and CDR2 FQGNSA. The DNA of the CDR3 is TGTGCCAGCAGCCTCGGGGTGGCAGATACGCAGTATTTT. Amino acids: CASSLGVADTQYF.

The gene calls are TRBV27 and TRBJ1-1; TRBD1 is a possible D gene (6 bases). V was cut by 6 bases and J by 1 base, with 18 bases left in between. The CDR3 sequence is 16 residues long. Germline lookup yields CDR1 MNHEY and CDR2 SMNVEV (reference sequence). CDR3 amino acids: CASSLLRDIGNTEAFF. As DNA, the CDR3 is TGTGCCAGCAGCCTACTGAGGGACATAGGGAACACTGAAGCTTTCTTT.